Each of the 31 T cell receptor beta chains below was sequenced from the same sample in a study of control samples from healthy donors and cancer patients. Data came from immunoSEQ multiplex PCR; TCRdb stores just in-frame clones and leaves some out. Altogether around 170,000 clones are present, roughly nine tenths being singletons, with the ten largest covering roughly 1.3%. Sequenced material: blood. The receptors were gathered from a young man in good health.

The chain has TRBV27 and TRBJ1-6; 10 nucleotides align to TRBD1. The V gene's germline CDR1 is MNHEY and CDR2 SMNVEV (reference sequence). Unmatched junction bases numbered 9, after V lost 9 bases and J lost 10 bases. This CDR3 comprises 14 residues. Here the CDR3 DNA reads TGTGCCAGTGGGGACAGGGGCGATCGGTCACCCCTCCACTTT. Translating it yields CASGDRGDRSPLHF.

This chain connects TRBV6-1 to TRBJ1-5, with 9 bases aligning to TRBD1. In germline, CDR1 is MNHNS, CDR2 SASEGT. The CDR3 is made up of 17 amino acids. Losses at the gene ends were 2 bases for V and 7 bases for J; bases not matched to a gene: 12. DNA of the CDR3: TGTGCCAGCAGTGAACCCATCACAGGGGGCGTCCGACAGCCCCAGCATTTT. Amino acids: CASSEPITGGVRQPQHF.

The chain joins TRBV10-1 to TRBJ2-2, with D unclear. The CDR3 has 16 amino acids. V shed 3 bases and J shed 2 bases, with 13 bases lying between them. In germline, CDR1 is WNHNN, CDR2 SYGVQD (reference sequence). The CDR3 bases are TGCGCCAGCAGTGATTCCCTAGGCCTCAACACCGGGGAGCTGTTTTTT. Protein product: CASSDSLGLNTGELFF.

This sequence joins TRBV2 and TRBJ1-2; perhaps TRBD1 as D (5 bases). Trimming took off 6 bases at V and 3 bases at J, with 20 bases between the two ends. Germline V gene data show CDR1 as SNHLY and CDR2 as FYNNEI. There are 16 residues in the CDR3. The CDR3 spells CASRWGGGMGDYGYTF. CDR3 DNA sequence: TGTGCCAGCAGGTGGGGCGGCGGAATGGGAGACTATGGCTACACCTTC.

The chain joins TRBV20-1 to TRBJ2-5; D possibly corresponds to TRBD2 (5 bases). Germline V gene lookup returns CDR1 DFQATT and CDR2 SNEGSKA (reference sequence). The V end was cut by 3 bases, the J end by 5 bases, with 19 bases between. The CDR3 consists of 15 residues. In nucleotides, the CDR3 is TGCAGTGCTAGTACGGCAGCCTCAGGCGGGGAGACCCAGTACTTC. Translating gives CSASTAASGGETQYF.

This clone has more than one count but fewer than ten. This rearrangement joins TRBV24-1 to TRBJ2-5, with 7 bases fitting TRBD1. Germline V gene data show CDR1 as KGHDR and CDR2 as SFDVKD. V shed 9 bases and J 2 bases; nucleotides not matched to a gene: 5. The CDR3 is made up of 13 amino acids. CDR3 coding DNA: TGTGCCACCCAGGGGGAGCAACAAGAGACCCAGTACTTC. Amino acid sequence: CATQGEQQETQYF.

The genes are TRBV29-1 and TRBJ1-5; 8 bases align to TRBD1. Germline CDR1 is SQVTM and CDR2 is ANQGSEA. The CDR3 runs to 12 residues. J was trimmed by 4 bases and V by 6 bases; bases with no gene match: 2. The CDR3 nucleotides are TGCAGCGTCCGACAGGGGAATCAGCCCCAGCATTTT. Translation: CSVRQGNQPQHF.

The genes are TRBV2 and TRBJ2-5, with D hard to call. Germline V lookup: CDR1 SNHLY, CDR2 FYNNEI. Deletions cut 2 bases from V and 4 bases from J, with 11 bases between. This CDR3 comprises 14 residues. This chain's CDR3 is CASSESSPRETQYF. CDR3 DNA sequence: TGTGCCAGCAGTGAAAGTAGTCCAAGAGAGACCCAGTACTTC.

This clone was observed a handful of times. The chain couples TRBV2 to TRBJ2-7, with TRBD1 matching over 8 bases. V was pared by 10 bases and J by 2 bases, with 13 bases of the junction left unmatched. Germline loops: CDR1 SNHLY, CDR2 FYNNEI. CDR3 length: 15 residues. The DNA of the CDR3 is TGTGCCACCGATCACTCGGGACAGGCCACCTACGAGCAGTACTTC. As protein: CATDHSGQATYEQYF.

The CDR3: CASSPALASGNTIYF. The CDR3 DNA is TGTGCCAGCAGCCCCGCGTTGGCCTCTGGAAACACCATATATTTT. The chain combines TRBV28 with TRBJ1-3, with D hard to call. V shed 6 bases and J shed 0 bases, with 12 bases lying between them. This CDR3 has 15 amino acids. From germline, CDR1 is MDHEN and CDR2 SYDVKM.

The CDR3 region is CSARAKDRVYF. In nucleotides, the CDR3 is TGCAGTGCTAGAGCAAAAGACAGGGTCTACTTC. The rearrangement uses TRBV20-1 and TRBJ2-5; 7 bases match TRBD1. With V trimmed by 1 base and J by 14 bases, 7 bases remained unmatched. The CDR3 loop spans 11 amino acids. Per the germline V gene, CDR1 is DFQATT and CDR2 is SNEGSKA (reference sequence).

V and J are TRBV27 and TRBJ1-5, with D possibly being TRBD1 (6 bases). This CDR3 is built from 15 residues. Per germline, CDR1 MNHEY and CDR2 SMNVEV (reference sequence). The V end lost 5 bases, the J end lost 0 bases, and 11 bases lay between the germline ends. The CDR3 spells CASSPQGYSNQPQHF. The DNA of the CDR3 is TGTGCCAGCAGTCCACAGGGATATAGCAATCAGCCCCAGCATTTT.

In DNA form, the CDR3 reads TGTGCCAGCAGTTACTCGACTGAGAACACTGAAGCTTTCTTT. Protein: CASSYSTENTEAFF. The rearrangement links TRBV6-2 or TRBV6-3 to TRBJ1-1; D gene uncertain. This CDR3 comprises 14 residues. Germline CDR1 reads MNHEY; CDR2 reads SVGEGT. V lost 0 bases and J lost 1, with 6 bases in between.

V is TRBV7-9 and J is TRBJ1-1, with a possible D match to TRBD1 (5 bases). The CDR3 runs 13 residues. CDR1 SEHNR and CDR2 FQNEAQ come from the germline V gene (reference sequence). V was trimmed by 1 base and J by 11 bases, leaving 14 bases between them. The CDR3 reads CASSLVSGAWAFF. The CDR3 region has the DNA TGTGCCAGCAGCTTAGTTTCTGGGGCGTGGGCTTTCTTT.

The genes are TRBV24-1 and TRBJ2-1, with 10 bases matching TRBD2. The CDR3 is made up of 13 amino acids. Germline CDR1 KGHDR, CDR2 SFDVKD. Trimming cost V 3 bases and J 10 bases; bases outside gene matches: 2. The CDR3 region is CATSDGLAVEQFF. CDR3 coding DNA: TGTGCCACCAGTGATGGACTAGCGGTCGAGCAGTTCTTC.

The J gene is TRBJ2-1, the V gene TRBV19; TRBD2 agrees at 7 bases. With V trimmed by 4 bases and J by 4 bases, 16 bases remained unmatched. The germline gives CDR1 LNHDA, CDR2 SQIVND (reference sequence). The CDR3 is 18 residues long. The CDR3 reads CASSTQREGLAQYNEQFF. The CDR3 nucleotides read TGTGCCAGTAGTACCCAAAGGGAGGGCTTAGCACAATACAATGAGCAGTTCTTC.

This rearrangement joins TRBV7-3 to TRBJ2-1, with D perhaps being TRBD1 or TRBD2 (5 bases each). Germline CDR1 and CDR2: SGHTA and FQGTGA. V lost 5 bases and J lost 1, with 12 bases in between. The CDR3 is made up of 15 amino acids. The CDR3 nucleotides are TGTGCCAGCAGCCCCGGGGCAGGTTCCTACAATGAGCAGTTCTTC. Its protein is CASSPGAGSYNEQFF.

V usage is TRBV27 and J usage is TRBJ1-4, with 7 bases lining up with TRBD1. CDR1 is MNHEY and CDR2 is SMNVEV in the germline V gene (reference sequence). The CDR3 covers 16 residues. J lost 7 bases, V lost 4 bases, and 12 bases had no gene match. CDR3 amino acids: CASSSIPTGEGEKLFF. As DNA, the CDR3 is TGTGCCAGCAGTTCGATCCCAACAGGGGAGGGTGAAAAACTGTTTTTT.

This chain links TRBV19 with TRBJ2-7; the D is unclear. CDR3 length: 12 residues. Trimming shortened V by 4 bases and J by 2 bases, and 6 bases separated the two germline ends. Germline CDR1 LNHDA, CDR2 SQIVND (reference sequence). The CDR3 spells CASSKNTYEQYF. The DNA of the CDR3 is TGTGCCAGTAGTAAAAATACCTACGAGCAGTACTTC.

The V gene is TRBV5-1, the J gene TRBJ1-4; unclear D gene. V was trimmed by 0 bases and J by 4 bases, leaving 13 bases between them. Germline V CDR1 and CDR2: SGHRS, YFSETQ. CDR3 length equals 16 residues. The CDR3 region has the DNA TGCGCCAGCAGCTTGGGCGAACGAACATTTAATGAAAAACTGTTTTTT. This encodes CASSLGERTFNEKLFF.

The genes are TRBV29-1 and TRBJ2-5; D might be TRBD2 (6 bases). Trimming shortened V by 6 bases and J by 1 base, and 9 bases separated the two germline ends. Germline assignment: CDR1 SQVTM and CDR2 ANQGSEA. The CDR3 covers 12 residues. This CDR3 is CSVEGSQETQYF. The DNA for the CDR3 is TGCAGCGTGGAGGGAAGCCAAGAGACCCAGTACTTC.

The chain employs TRBV19 and TRBJ2-7, with 8 bases that match TRBD2. V shed 3 bases and J 1 base; nucleotides not matched to a gene: 5. Germline V CDR1 and CDR2: LNHDA, SQIVND (reference sequence). The CDR3 consists of 15 residues. CDR3 sequence: CASSIMAGGSYEQYF. The CDR3 DNA reads as TGTGCCAGTAGTATTATGGCGGGAGGATCCTACGAGCAGTACTTC.

V is TRBV5-1 and J is TRBJ2-5; tentative D call: TRBD2 (6 bases). The CDR3 is 17 residues long. Deletions cut 0 bases from V and 1 base from J, with 16 bases between. CDR1 is SGHRS and CDR2 is YFSETQ in the germline V gene. The CDR3 region is CASSLEAGGSGQETQYF. DNA for the CDR3: TGCGCCAGCAGCTTGGAGGCGGGTGGTAGCGGCCAAGAGACCCAGTACTTC.

This sequence joins TRBV5-1 and TRBJ2-3; D may be TRBD1 (6 bases). CDR3 length equals 16 residues. The V gene lost 4 bases and the J gene lost 2 bases, with 17 bases spanning the gap. Germline V gene lookup returns CDR1 SGHRS and CDR2 YFSETQ. CDR3 DNA sequence: TGCGCCAGCAGCCCGCGCCCAGGGGCGGACACAGATACGCAGTATTTT. Amino acids: CASSPRPGADTDTQYF.

J is TRBJ2-7 and V is TRBV15; 7 bases align to TRBD2. CDR1 LNHNV and CDR2 YYDKDF come from the germline V gene (reference sequence). V was clipped by 0 bases and J by 7 bases; unmatched bases: 6. There are 14 residues in the CDR3. CDR3 sequence (DNA): TGTGCCACCAGCAGAGATAGGGGAGGGGTTGAGCAGTACTTC. This codes for CATSRDRGGVEQYF.

The rearrangement uses TRBV6-4 and TRBJ2-3, with a tentative D call TRBD2 (5 bases). The CDR3 has 14 residues. Per germline, CDR1 MRHNA and CDR2 SNTAGT. The V and J ends lost 4 bases and 0 bases respectively, with 8 bases between them. The CDR3 DNA follows: TGTGCCAGCAGTGTTAGCGCTAGCACAGATACGCAGTATTTT. Its translation: CASSVSASTDTQYF.

The V and J genes are TRBV21-1 and TRBJ2-5. TRBV21-1 is labeled a pseudogene. The CDR3 is 16 amino acids. In DNA form, the CDR3 reads TGTGCCAGCAGCAAAGAAAGGGTAGGCAGCTGGGAGACCCAGTACTTC. It specifies CASSKERVGSWETQYF.

This clone was detected only once. The gene calls are TRBV7-2 and TRBJ1-1; possible D gene TRBD1, 5 bases. Germline CDR1 is SGHTA and CDR2 is FQGNSA. This CDR3 comprises 15 residues. V gave up 2 bases and J gave up 3 bases, with 13 bases separating them. The CDR3: CASSLTSGPHTEAFF. CDR3 DNA sequence: TGTGCCAGCAGCTTAACATCGGGACCGCACACTGAAGCTTTCTTT.

A single count supports this clone. The chain carries TRBV19 and TRBJ1-3; TRBD1 matches at 9 bases. V lost 9 bases to trimming and J lost 0 bases; unmatched junction nucleotides: 6. Germline CDR1 reads LNHDA; CDR2 reads SQIVND (reference sequence). This CDR3 comprises 15 residues. The CDR3 coding sequence is TGTGCCAGCAGGGACAGGGCAGGCTCTGGAAACACCATATATTTT. Translation: CASRDRAGSGNTIYF. The full variable domain, with the rest looked up from reference TRBV19 and TRBJ1-3, is DGGITQSPKYLFRKEGQNVTLSCEQNLNHDAMYWYRQDPGQGLRLIYYSQIVNDFQKGDIAEGYSVSREKKESFPLTVTSAQKNPTAFYLCASRDRAGSGNTIYFGEGSWLTVV.

This chain connects TRBV6-5 to TRBJ1-4, with D uncertain. Germline values: CDR1 MNHEY, CDR2 SVGAGI. The CDR3 is 14 amino acids. The V gene lost 5 bases and the J gene lost 0 bases, with 7 bases spanning the gap. CDR3 sequence: CASSLTSTNEKLFF. The CDR3 region has the DNA TGTGCCAGCAGTCTAACTTCAACTAATGAAAAACTGTTTTTT.

The chain links TRBV5-6 to TRBJ2-1; 8 bases are a match to TRBD2. Trimming removed 5 bases from V and 7 bases from J; junction bases left unmatched: 8. Germline assignment: CDR1 SGHDT and CDR2 YYEEEE. This CDR3 has 14 residues. The CDR3: CASRQARGGNEQFF. CDR3 nucleotide sequence: TGTGCCAGCAGGCAAGCCCGGGGGGGAAATGAGCAGTTCTTC.